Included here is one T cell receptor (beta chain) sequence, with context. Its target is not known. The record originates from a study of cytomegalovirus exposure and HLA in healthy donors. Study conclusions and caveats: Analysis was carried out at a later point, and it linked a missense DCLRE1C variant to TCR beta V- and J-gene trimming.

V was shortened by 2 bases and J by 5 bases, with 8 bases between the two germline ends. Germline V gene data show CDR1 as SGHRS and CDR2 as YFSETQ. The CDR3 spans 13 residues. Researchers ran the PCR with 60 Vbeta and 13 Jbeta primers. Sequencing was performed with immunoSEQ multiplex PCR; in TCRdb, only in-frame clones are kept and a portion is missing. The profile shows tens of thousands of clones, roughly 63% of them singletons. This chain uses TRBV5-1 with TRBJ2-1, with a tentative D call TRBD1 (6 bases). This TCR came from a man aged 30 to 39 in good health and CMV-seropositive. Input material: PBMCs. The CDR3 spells CASSFRTDNEQFF. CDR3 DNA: TGCGCCAGCAGCTTCCGGACAGACAATGAGCAGTTCTTC.